Below, 25 T cell receptor beta chains from the same sample are listed, as sequenced in a study of blood T cell repertoires in COVID-19. Profiling relied on immunoSEQ multiplex PCR, and the TCRdb table lists in-frame clones only, not all of them. The table records roughly 100,000 clones, over 75% of them present only once. Sequencing was done on a sample of peripheral blood. These receptors were collected from a man aged 50-60 years with acute or convalescent COVID-19.

This clone was recorded once. The chain recombines TRBV27 with TRBJ1-4; TRBD1 agrees at 7 bases. V shed 5 bases, J shed 4 bases, and the junction held 13 bases outside the gene matches. CDR1 is MNHEY and CDR2 is SMNVEV in the germline V gene (reference sequence). This CDR3 region has 17 residues. CDR3 in amino acids: CASSPTPPTGLNEKLFF. In DNA, the CDR3 is TGTGCCAGCAGTCCTACCCCCCCGACAGGGCTTAATGAAAAACTGTTTTTT.

The chain uses TRBV6-5 and TRBJ1-1, with D perhaps matching TRBD1 (6 bases). Germline CDR1 and CDR2: MNHEY and SVGAGI. This CDR3 spans 15 amino acids. V was clipped by 7 bases and J by 0 bases, with 15 bases between them. The CDR3 reads CASNQGGGMNTEAFF. In DNA, the CDR3 is TGTGCCAGCAACCAAGGGGGGGGTATGAACACTGAAGCTTTCTTT.

The chain has TRBV11-1 and TRBJ1-4; perhaps TRBD1 as D (5 bases). From germline, CDR1 is SGHAT and CDR2 FQDESV (reference sequence). CDR3 size: 13 residues. V was shortened by 2 bases and J by 7 bases, with 8 bases between the two germline ends. The DNA for the CDR3 is TGTGCCAGCAGCTTACAGGGAACTGAAAAACTGTTTTTT. It translates to CASSLQGTEKLFF.

The chain couples TRBV27 to TRBJ2-1; 12 bases map to TRBD2. The J segment lost 6 bases and the V segment lost 5 bases, leaving 11 bases of the junction unmatched. The CDR3 has 17 residues. Germline assignment: CDR1 MNHEY and CDR2 SMNVEV (reference sequence). The DNA of the CDR3 is TGTGCCAGCAGTGGATTACTCGGACTAGCGGGACTCAATGAGCAGTTCTTC. It translates to CASSGLLGLAGLNEQFF.

This sequence joins TRBV6-5 and TRBJ2-3; D unclear. Germline V CDR1 and CDR2: MNHEY, SVGAGI. Trimming cost V 0 bases and J 2 bases, with 9 bases left between them. This CDR3 spans 15 amino acids. The CDR3 DNA is TGTGCCAGCAGTTACTCGAGGCGGATCACAGATACGCAGTATTTT. Amino acids: CASSYSRRITDTQYF.

The chain couples TRBV6-5 to TRBJ1-5; D is ambiguous. Germline CDR1 is MNHEY and CDR2 is SVGAGI. Trimming removed 8 bases from V and 2 bases from J, with 10 bases in between. The CDR3 sequence is 13 residues long. CDR3 DNA: TGTGCCAGCGCCCCCGGTGGCAATCAGCCCCAGCATTTT. Translated: CASAPGGNQPQHF.

This CDR3 is CASSTTYEQFF. The CDR3 DNA reads as TGTGCCAGCTCTACCACCTATGAGCAGTTCTTC. The chain employs TRBV2 and TRBJ2-1; D is undetermined. Per germline, CDR1 SNHLY and CDR2 FYNNEI. The germline V and J ends were trimmed by 8 bases and 8 bases, with 10 bases remaining between them. The CDR3 is 11 residues long.

J is TRBJ2-3 and V is TRBV6-4; 7 bases agree with TRBD2. Trimming cost V 5 bases and J 4 bases; bases outside gene matches: 9. This CDR3 is built from 15 residues. Germline CDR1 and CDR2: MRHNA and SNTAGT. The DNA of the CDR3 is TGTGCCAGCAGTCCTTCTCGGGCGGGAGCAGATACGCAGTATTTT. The encoded protein is CASSPSRAGADTQYF.

The gene calls are TRBV5-5 and TRBJ2-7; 7 bases line up with TRBD1. Germline V gene data show CDR1 as SGHKS and CDR2 as YYEKEE (reference sequence). CDR3 length equals 13 residues. Trimming removed 4 bases from V and 3 bases from J; junction bases left unmatched: 4. Written as DNA, the CDR3 is TGTGCCAGCAGCCCCCGGGACAGCTACGAGCAGTACTTC. Its protein product is CASSPRDSYEQYF.

The rearrangement links TRBV3-1 (or the pseudogene TRBV3-2) to TRBJ1-3; 7 positions match TRBD1. V was clipped by 0 bases and J by 0 bases; unmatched bases: 11. This CDR3 has 19 residues. Looked up from germline, CDR1 is LGHDT and CDR2 is YNNKEL (reference sequence). CDR3 nucleotide sequence: TGTGCCAGCAGCCAAGATTTGGGCAGGGGGGTATTCTCTGGAAACACCATATATTTT. This translates into CASSQDLGRGVFSGNTIYF.

The chain uses TRBV3-1 (or the pseudogene TRBV3-2) and TRBJ1-1; 8 bases agree with TRBD1. Germline assignment: CDR1 LGHDT and CDR2 YNNKEL (reference sequence). The junction had 7 bases not matched to a gene; V was cut back by 8 bases and J by 5 bases. This CDR3 comprises 13 residues. The DNA of the CDR3 is TGTGCCAGCCGAGGACAGGGTTGGACTGAAGCTTTCTTT. It translates to CASRGQGWTEAFF.

J is TRBJ2-1 and V is TRBV28; D might be TRBD2 (5 bases). Deletions cut 7 bases from V and 4 bases from J, with 17 bases between. The CDR3 covers 15 residues. The germline gives CDR1 MDHEN, CDR2 SYDVKM. The DNA for the CDR3 is TGTGCCAGCACCCAAGCCCAGGACTTTTACAATGAGCAGTTCTTC. As protein: CASTQAQDFYNEQFF.

The rearrangement links TRBV5-1 to TRBJ2-7, with 7 bases that match TRBD1. Trimming took 4 bases from V and 2 from J; bases not matched to a gene: 6. In germline, CDR1 is SGHRS, CDR2 YFSETQ. The CDR3 totals 14 residues. As DNA, the CDR3 is TGCGCCAGCAGCGCTCGAGGGGGCCCCTACGAGCAGTACTTC. Its translation is CASSARGGPYEQYF.

The chain combines TRBV9 with TRBJ1-2, with D possibly TRBD1 on 6 matching bases. This CDR3 comprises 16 residues. Looked up from germline, CDR1 is SGDLS and CDR2 is YYNGEE. V was clipped by 3 bases and J by 0 bases, with 15 bases between them. The DNA of the CDR3 is TGTGCCAGCAGCGAGGGGGTTATTTGGGCTAACTATGGCTACACCTTC. Translated, it gives CASSEGVIWANYGYTF. The variable domain in full, completed from reference TRBV9 and TRBJ1-2, reads DSGVTQTPKHLITATGQRVTLRCSPRSGDLSVYWYQQSLDQGLQFLIQYYNGEERAKGNILERFSAQQFPDLHSELNLSSLELGDSALYFCASSEGVIWANYGYTFGSGTRLTVV.

The V call is TRBV4-1, the J call TRBJ2-7; 9 bases fit TRBD2. The CDR3 is made up of 20 amino acids. Germline loops: CDR1 MGHRA, CDR2 YSYEKL. V was pared by 0 bases and J by 2 bases, with 17 bases of the junction left unmatched. DNA of the CDR3: TGCGCCAGCAGCCAAGATACGGGGGGGGGAAGAGCGGGAGGACCCTACGAGCAGTACTTC. Translated: CASSQDTGGGRAGGPYEQYF.

CDR3 sequence: CASSRTVNTGELFF. CDR3 coding DNA: TGTGCCAGCAGCAGAACAGTGAACACCGGGGAGCTGTTTTTT. This sequence joins TRBV5-6 and TRBJ2-2; D gene uncertain. Germline CDR1 is SGHDT and CDR2 is YYEEEE. With 4 bases removed from V and 1 base from J, the gap between germline ends came to 8 bases. There are 14 residues in the CDR3. The full variable domain, with the rest looked up from reference TRBV5-6 and TRBJ2-2, is DAGVTQSPTHLIKTRGQQVTLRCSPKSGHDTVSWYQQALGQGPQFIFQYYEEEERQRGNFPDRFSGHQFPNYSSELNVNALLLGDSALYLCASSRTVNTGELFFGEGSRLTVL.

The CDR3 reads CASSSGRQYYGYTF. The CDR3 DNA reads TGTGCCAGCAGTTCAGGCAGGCAGTACTATGGCTACACCTTC. The V and J genes are TRBV6-5 and TRBJ1-2; D is ambiguous. V was shortened by 4 bases and J by 3 bases, with 12 bases between the two germline ends. The CDR3 is 14 amino acids. Germline loops: CDR1 MNHEY, CDR2 SVGAGI.

J is TRBJ2-2 and V is TRBV11-2; tentatively, D is TRBD2 (5 bases). There are 14 residues in the CDR3. V lost 3 bases and J lost 3, with 8 bases in between. CDR1 and CDR2 from the germline V gene are SGHAT and FQNNGV. The CDR3 is CASSLREHTGELFF. CDR3 bases: TGTGCCAGCAGCTTGAGGGAGCACACCGGGGAGCTGTTTTTT.

The rearrangement joins TRBV28 to TRBJ2-1; 13 bases match TRBD2. CDR1 MDHEN and CDR2 SYDVKM come from the germline V gene. The V segment lost 5 bases and the J segment 7 bases; nucleotides outside the gene matches: 2. This CDR3 region has 14 residues. CDR3 coding DNA: TGTGCCAGCAGTGGGACTAGCGGGATGAATGAGCAGTTCTTC. Translated, it gives CASSGTSGMNEQFF.

The chain recombines TRBV2 with TRBJ1-4; TRBD1 might be the D (6 bases). The V gene lost 5 bases and the J gene lost 13 bases, with 20 bases spanning the gap. The CDR3 is 14 amino acids. Germline values: CDR1 SNHLY, CDR2 FYNNEI. CDR3 residues: CASSLIGGQPLLFF. DNA of the CDR3: TGTGCCAGCAGTTTAATAGGGGGTCAGCCGCTACTGTTTTTT.

There are a few counts of this clone. The genes are TRBV4-1 and TRBJ1-2; D uncertain. The CDR3 has 13 amino acids. With 2 bases removed from V and 4 bases from J, the gap between germline ends came to 8 bases. Germline CDR1 MGHRA, CDR2 YSYEKL. The CDR3 loop is CASSQSTSYGYTF. The DNA of the CDR3 is TGCGCCAGCAGCCAATCGACAAGCTATGGCTACACCTTC.

The chain has TRBV7-2 and TRBJ2-7; 12 bases are a match to TRBD2. The junction had 10 bases not matched to a gene; V was cut back by 1 base and J by 3 bases. CDR3 size: 18 residues. Germline CDR1 reads SGHTA; CDR2 reads FQGNSA. The CDR3 bases are TGTGCCAGCAGCTTAGTATCAGCGGGGACTAGCGGGTTCTACGAGCAGTACTTC. Translating it yields CASSLVSAGTSGFYEQYF.

The chain recombines TRBV2 with TRBJ2-1; 9 positions match TRBD2. The CDR3 totals 15 residues. With 2 bases clipped from V and 5 bases from J, the junction kept 4 bases outside the gene matches. Germline V CDR1 and CDR2: SNHLY, FYNNEI. This CDR3 is CASSEQPSGNNEQFF. The CDR3 region has the DNA TGTGCCAGCAGTGAACAGCCTAGCGGGAACAATGAGCAGTTCTTC.

The rearrangement uses TRBV13 and TRBJ1-1, with D possibly TRBD1 on 5 matching bases. Germline V lookup: CDR1 PRHDT, CDR2 FYEKMQ (reference sequence). V shed 5 bases and J shed 3 bases, with 7 bases lying between them. There are 12 residues in the CDR3. CDR3 in DNA: TGTGCCAGCAGCGAAGGGGACACTGAAGCTTTCTTT. This sequence encodes CASSEGDTEAFF.

The chain carries TRBV19 and TRBJ1-4, with D possibly matching TRBD1 (6 bases). The germline V gene has CDR1 LNHDA and CDR2 SQIVND (reference sequence). This CDR3 has 13 residues. Trimming removed 3 bases at V and 10 bases at J, with 12 bases between. The CDR3: CASSIDRGGKLFF. DNA for the CDR3: TGTGCCAGTAGTATCGACAGAGGGGGAAAACTGTTTTTT.